This is a list of T cell receptor beta chains from one sample in a study of CD8 T cells in Susac syndrome. TCRdb re-called the immunoSEQ multiplex PCR reads through MiXCR, storing one row per CDR3 protein. The table has 70,000 to 95,000 distinct CDR3 sequences, nearly 95% seen once. Sequencing was done on a sample of CD8+ T cells from PBMCs. Source of these receptors: a human donor with Susac syndrome. The CDR3 runs from the conserved cysteine through the conserved F or W. The order of the fields is J gene, V gene, D gene, CDR3 protein, CDR3 DNA. A D gene is named only where the DNA matches it firmly.

j_call: TRBJ2-1
v_call: TRBV24-1
d_call: .
cdr3_aa: CATSDLEDNNEQFF
cdr3_nt: TGTGCCACCAGTGATTTGGAGGATAACAATGAGCAGTTCTTC

j_call: TRBJ2-2
v_call: TRBV27
d_call: .
cdr3_aa: CASSPTITGELFF
cdr3_nt: TGTGCCAGCAGCCCAACTATCACCGGGGAGCTGTTTTTT

j_call: TRBJ2-1
v_call: TRBV20-1
d_call: TRBD2
cdr3_aa: CSARGELAEDNEQFF
cdr3_nt: TGCAGTGCTAGGGGGGAACTAGCGGAAGACAATGAGCAGTTCTTC

j_call: TRBJ2-1
v_call: TRBV20-1
d_call: TRBD2
cdr3_aa: CSARRGRSHEQFF
cdr3_nt: TGCAGTGCTAGGCGCGGGAGGTCGCATGAGCAGTTCTTC

j_call: TRBJ1-4
v_call: TRBV7-9
d_call: TRBD1
cdr3_aa: CASSLSTGGDEKLFF
cdr3_nt: TGTGCCAGCAGCTTATCGACAGGGGGAGATGAAAAACTGTTTTTT

j_call: TRBJ2-5
v_call: TRBV6-1
d_call: TRBD2
cdr3_aa: CASQKPIAGASAQAQYF
cdr3_nt: TGTGCCAGCCAAAAACCGATAGCGGGAGCGAGCGCCCAAGCCCAGTACTTC

j_call: TRBJ2-5
v_call: TRBV7-2
d_call: TRBD2
cdr3_aa: CASSFITQREGQETQYF
cdr3_nt: TGTGCCAGCAGCTTTATAACCCAGCGGGAGGGACAAGAGACCCAGTACTTC

j_call: TRBJ2-1
v_call: TRBV7-9
d_call: .
cdr3_aa: CASSPGPGDEQFF
cdr3_nt: TGTGCCAGCAGTCCCGGCCCCGGCGATGAGCAGTTCTTC

j_call: TRBJ2-5
v_call: TRBV19
d_call: .
cdr3_aa: CASRRQAQETQYF
cdr3_nt: TGTGCCAGTAGGAGACAGGCCCAAGAGACCCAGTACTTC

j_call: TRBJ1-5
v_call: TRBV28
d_call: .
cdr3_aa: CASSWTNQPQHF
cdr3_nt: TGTGCCAGCAGTTGGACTAATCAGCCCCAGCATTTT